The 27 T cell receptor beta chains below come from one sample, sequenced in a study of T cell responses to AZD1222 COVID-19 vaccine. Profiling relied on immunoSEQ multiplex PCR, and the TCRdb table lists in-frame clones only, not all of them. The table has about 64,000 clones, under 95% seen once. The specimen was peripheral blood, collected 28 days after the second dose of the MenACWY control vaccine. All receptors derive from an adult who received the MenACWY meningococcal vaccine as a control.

The CDR3 spells CAWSQDTRETQYF. The DNA for the CDR3 is TGTGCCTGGAGTCAGGACACTAGGGAGACCCAGTACTTC. The genes are TRBV30 and TRBJ2-5, with D perhaps being TRBD1 or TRBD2 (5 bases each). Germline CDR1 is GTSNPN and CDR2 is SVGIG (reference sequence). Trimming left V 2 bases short and J 5 bases short, with 12 bases between. This CDR3 is built from 13 residues. Together with reference TRBV30 and TRBJ2-5, the CDR3 gives the full variable domain: SQTIHQWPATLVQPVGSPLSLECTVEGTSNPNLYWYRQAAGRGLQLLFYSVGIGQISSEVPQNLSASRPQDRQFILSSKKLLLSDSGFYLCAWSQDTRETQYFGPGTRLLVL.

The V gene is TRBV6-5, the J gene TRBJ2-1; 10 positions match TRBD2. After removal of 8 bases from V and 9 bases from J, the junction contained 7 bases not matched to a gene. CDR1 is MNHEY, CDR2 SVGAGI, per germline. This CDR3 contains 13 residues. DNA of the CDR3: TGTGCCAGCTCTAAGCGGGAGGGCGGTGAGCAGTTCTTC. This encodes CASSKREGGEQFF.

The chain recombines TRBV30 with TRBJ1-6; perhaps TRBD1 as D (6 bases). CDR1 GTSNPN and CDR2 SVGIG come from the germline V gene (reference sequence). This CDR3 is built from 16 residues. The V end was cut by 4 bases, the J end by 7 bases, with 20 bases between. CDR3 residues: CAWNKGVLIQNSPLHF. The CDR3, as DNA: TGTGCCTGGAATAAGGGGGTCCTCATTCAAAATTCACCCCTCCACTTT.

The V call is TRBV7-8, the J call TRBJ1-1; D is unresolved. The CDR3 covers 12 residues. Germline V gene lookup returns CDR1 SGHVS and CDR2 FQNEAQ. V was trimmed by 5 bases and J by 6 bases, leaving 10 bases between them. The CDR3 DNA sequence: TGTGCCAGCAGCCTCAGTGGGGCTGAAGCTTTCTTT. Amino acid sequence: CASSLSGAEAFF.

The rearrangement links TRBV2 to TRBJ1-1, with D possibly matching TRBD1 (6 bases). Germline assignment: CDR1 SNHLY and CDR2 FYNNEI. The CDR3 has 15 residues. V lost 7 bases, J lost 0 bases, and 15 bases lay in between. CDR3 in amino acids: CASTPDSVMNTEAFF. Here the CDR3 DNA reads TGTGCCAGCACCCCGGACAGCGTCATGAACACTGAAGCTTTCTTT.

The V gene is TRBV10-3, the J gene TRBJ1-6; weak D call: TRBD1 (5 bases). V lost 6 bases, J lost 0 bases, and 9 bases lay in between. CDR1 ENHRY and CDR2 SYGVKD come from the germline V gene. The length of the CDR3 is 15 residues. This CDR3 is CAIRGGDSYNSPLHF. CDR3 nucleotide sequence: TGTGCCATCAGGGGGGGTGACTCCTATAATTCACCCCTCCACTTT.

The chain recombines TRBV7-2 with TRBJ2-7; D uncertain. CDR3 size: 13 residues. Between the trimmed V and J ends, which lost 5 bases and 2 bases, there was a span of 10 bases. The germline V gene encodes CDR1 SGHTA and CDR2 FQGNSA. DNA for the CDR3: TGTGCCAGCAGCCCCGACGGCGCCTACGAGCAGTACTTC. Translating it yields CASSPDGAYEQYF.

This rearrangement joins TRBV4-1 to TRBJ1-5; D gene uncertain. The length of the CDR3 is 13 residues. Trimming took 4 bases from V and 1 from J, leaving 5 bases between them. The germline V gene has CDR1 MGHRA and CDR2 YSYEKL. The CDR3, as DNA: TGCGCCAGCAGCCTGGACAGCAATCAGCCCCAGCATTTT. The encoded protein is CASSLDSNQPQHF.

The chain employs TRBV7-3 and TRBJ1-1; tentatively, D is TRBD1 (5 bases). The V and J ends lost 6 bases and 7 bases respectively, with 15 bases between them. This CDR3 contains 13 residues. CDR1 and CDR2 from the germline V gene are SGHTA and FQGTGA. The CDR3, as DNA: TGTGCCAGCAGGGGTATAACAGGAGGTGAAGCTTTCTTT. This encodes CASRGITGGEAFF.

The CDR3 nucleotides are TGTGCCACCAGCAGAGGCGGTAACGCGGACACTGAAGCTTTCTTT. Amino acids: CATSRGGNADTEAFF. This sequence joins TRBV15 and TRBJ1-1; D remains unclear. Trimming took off 1 base at V and 3 bases at J, with 12 bases between the two ends. The germline V gene encodes CDR1 LNHNV and CDR2 YYDKDF (reference sequence). The CDR3 spans 15 residues. Full variable domain (rest looked up from reference TRBV15 and TRBJ1-1): DAMVIQNPRYQVTQFGKPVTLSCSQTLNHNVMYWYQQKSSQAPKLLFHYYDKDFNNEADTPDNFQSRRPNTSFCFLDIRSPGLGDTAMYLCATSRGGNADTEAFFGQGTRLTVV.

CDR3 nucleotides: TGTGCCAGCCGCTTCACTAGCGGGAGTTCGACCGGGGAGCTGTTTTTT. It translates to CASRFTSGSSTGELFF. The genes are TRBV2 and TRBJ2-2; 11 bases map to TRBD2. Germline CDR1 and CDR2: SNHLY and FYNNEI. The V gene end was trimmed by 8 bases and the J gene end by 5 bases; junction bases not matched to a gene: 10. The CDR3 is 16 residues long.

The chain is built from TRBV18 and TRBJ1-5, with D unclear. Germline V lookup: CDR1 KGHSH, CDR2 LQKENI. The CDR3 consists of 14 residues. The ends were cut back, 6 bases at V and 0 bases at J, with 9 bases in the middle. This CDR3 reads CASSNDNSNQPQHF. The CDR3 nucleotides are TGTGCCAGCTCGAACGACAATAGCAATCAGCCCCAGCATTTT.

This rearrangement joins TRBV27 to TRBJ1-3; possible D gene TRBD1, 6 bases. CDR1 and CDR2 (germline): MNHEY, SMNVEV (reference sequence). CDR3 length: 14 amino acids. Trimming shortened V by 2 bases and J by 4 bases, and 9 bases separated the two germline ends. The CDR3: CASSLTGWGNTIYF. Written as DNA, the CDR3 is TGTGCCAGCAGTTTAACAGGGTGGGGAAACACCATATATTTT.

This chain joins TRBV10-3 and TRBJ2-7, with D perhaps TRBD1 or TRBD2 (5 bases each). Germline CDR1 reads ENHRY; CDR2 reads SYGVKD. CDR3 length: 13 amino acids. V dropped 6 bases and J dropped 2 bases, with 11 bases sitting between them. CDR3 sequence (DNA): TGTGCCATCAGGGGGGTTGAAACCTACGAGCAGTACTTC. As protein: CAIRGVETYEQYF.

The CDR3 loop is CASSIDGRAAFF. As DNA, the CDR3 is TGTGCCAGTAGTATAGATGGCCGAGCCGCTTTCTTT. The chain joins TRBV19 to TRBJ1-1; D is undetermined. The CDR3 contains 12 residues. Trimming left V 0 bases short and J 11 bases short, with 10 bases between. Germline V gene data show CDR1 as LNHDA and CDR2 as SQIVND (reference sequence).

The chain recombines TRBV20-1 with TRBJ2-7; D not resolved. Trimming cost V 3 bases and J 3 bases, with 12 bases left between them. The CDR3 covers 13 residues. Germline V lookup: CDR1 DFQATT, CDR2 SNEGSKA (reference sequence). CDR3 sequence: CSASGSQDYEQYF. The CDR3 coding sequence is TGCAGTGCTAGTGGGTCTCAGGACTACGAGCAGTACTTC.

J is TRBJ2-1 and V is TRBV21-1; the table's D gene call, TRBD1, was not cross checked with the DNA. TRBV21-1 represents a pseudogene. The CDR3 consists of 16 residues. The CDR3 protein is CASSKEGAASYNEQFF. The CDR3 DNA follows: TGTGCCAGCAGCAAAGAAGGGGCCGCTTCCTACAATGAGCAGTTCTTC.

In DNA, the CDR3 is TGTGCCTGGAGTTCTTGGGGAGTAAGGTCCTACGAGCAGTACTTC. Amino acids: CAWSSWGVRSYEQYF. V is TRBV30 and J is TRBJ2-7; TRBD2 might be the D (5 bases). The germline gives CDR1 GTSNPN, CDR2 SVGIG (reference sequence). The CDR3 loop spans 15 amino acids. V lost 2 bases to trimming and J lost 1 base, with 15 bases between them.

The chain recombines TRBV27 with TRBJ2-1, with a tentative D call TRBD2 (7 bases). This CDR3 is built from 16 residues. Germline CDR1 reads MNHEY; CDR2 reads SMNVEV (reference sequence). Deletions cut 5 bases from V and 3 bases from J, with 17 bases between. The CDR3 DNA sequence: TGTGCCAGCAGTGCCCGCCCGGGGGGCCTCTACAATGAGCAGTTCTTC. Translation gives CASSARPGGLYNEQFF.

The DNA of the CDR3 is TGTGCCAGCAGTGAATCCGGGACTTATGGCTACACCTTC. It translates to CASSESGTYGYTF. This rearrangement joins TRBV25-1 to TRBJ1-2; D may be TRBD1 (5 bases). CDR3 length: 13 residues. V lost 1 base and J 5 bases, leaving 8 bases between the germline ends. CDR1 is MGHDK and CDR2 is SYGVNS in the germline V gene.

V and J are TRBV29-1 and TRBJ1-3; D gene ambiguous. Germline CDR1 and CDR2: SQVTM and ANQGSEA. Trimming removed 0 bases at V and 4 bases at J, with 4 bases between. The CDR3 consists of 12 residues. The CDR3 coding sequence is TGCAGCGTTGAAGAGACGGGAAACACCATATATTTT. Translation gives CSVEETGNTIYF. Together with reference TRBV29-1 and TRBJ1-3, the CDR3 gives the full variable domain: SAVISQKPSRDICQRGTSLTIQCQVDSQVTMMFWYRQQPGQSLTLIATANQGSEATYESGFVIDKFPISRPNLTFSTLTVSNMSPEDSSIYLCSVEETGNTIYFGEGSWLTVV.

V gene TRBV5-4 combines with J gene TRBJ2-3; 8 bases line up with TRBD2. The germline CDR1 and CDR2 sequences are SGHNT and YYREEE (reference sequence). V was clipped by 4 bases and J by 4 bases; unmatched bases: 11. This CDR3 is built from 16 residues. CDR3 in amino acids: CASSQGLGGVADTQYF. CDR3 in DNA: TGTGCCAGCAGCCAGGGACTAGGGGGTGTTGCAGATACGCAGTATTTT.

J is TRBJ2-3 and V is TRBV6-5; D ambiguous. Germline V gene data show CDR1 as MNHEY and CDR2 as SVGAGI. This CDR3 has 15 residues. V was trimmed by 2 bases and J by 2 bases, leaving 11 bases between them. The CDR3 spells CASSYRTPDTDTQYF. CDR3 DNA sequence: TGTGCCAGCAGTTACAGGACCCCTGACACAGATACGCAGTATTTT.

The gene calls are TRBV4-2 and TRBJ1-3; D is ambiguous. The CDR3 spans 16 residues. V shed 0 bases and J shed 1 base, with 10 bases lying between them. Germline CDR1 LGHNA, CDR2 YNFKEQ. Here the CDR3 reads CASSQDRLGSGNTIYF. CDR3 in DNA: TGTGCCAGCAGCCAAGACCGACTTGGTTCTGGAAACACCATATATTTT.

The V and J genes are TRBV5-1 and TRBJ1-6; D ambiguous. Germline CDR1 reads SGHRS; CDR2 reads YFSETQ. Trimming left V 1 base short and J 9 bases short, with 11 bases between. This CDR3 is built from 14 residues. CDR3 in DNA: TGCGCCAGCAGCTTGAGGGAGGGTAGTTCACCCCTCCACTTT. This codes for CASSLREGSSPLHF.

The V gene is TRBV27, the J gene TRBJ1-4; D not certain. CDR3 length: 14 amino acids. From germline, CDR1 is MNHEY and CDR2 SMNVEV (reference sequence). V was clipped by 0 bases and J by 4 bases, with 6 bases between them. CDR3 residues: CASSLSRGNEKLFF. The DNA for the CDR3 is TGTGCCAGCAGTTTATCTCGGGGTAATGAAAAACTGTTTTTT.

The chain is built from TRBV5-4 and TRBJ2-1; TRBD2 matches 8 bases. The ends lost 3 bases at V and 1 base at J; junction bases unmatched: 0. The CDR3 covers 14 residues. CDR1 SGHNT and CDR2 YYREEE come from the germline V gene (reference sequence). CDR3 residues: CASSSSGSYNEQFF. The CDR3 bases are TGTGCCAGCAGCTCTAGCGGGTCCTACAATGAGCAGTTCTTC.